This T cell receptor (beta chain) was documented in a study of T-cell reconstitution after alpha-beta-depleted transplantation in children. Germline V gene sequence: CDR1 MNHEY, CDR2 SVGEGT. The CDR3 is made up of 18 amino acids. V was pared by 2 bases and J by 2 bases, with 20 bases between. Molecular barcoding with unique molecular identifiers was used for the TCRbeta library. MiXCR, applied by TCRdb to the PCR reads, yields one record per CDR3 protein. The sample includes about half a million distinct CDR3 sequences, 12% of them seen just once. Only a few counts were recorded for this clonotype. This clonotype was obtained from a human donor who donated a stem cell graft to a child with combined immunodeficiency. The chain couples TRBV6-2 or TRBV6-3 to TRBJ2-3; possible D gene TRBD2, 6 bases. The material was PBMCs from the stem cell graft donor, obtained from the stem cell graft. In nucleotides, the CDR3 is TGTGCCAGCAGTTACGAGGCGGGGACGGACCAAATCACAGATACGCAGTATTTT. This codes for CASSYEAGTDQITDTQYF.